The rows below give T cell receptor beta chains drawn from one sample of a study of CD8 T cells in ankylosing spondylitis. MiXCR was run by TCRdb on the 5' RACE reads, yielding one entry per CDR3 protein. The sample includes a few hundred thousand distinct CDR3 sequences, roughly 13% of them seen just once. The source material was blood, either unsorted or a sorted T cell fraction (not recorded which). These receptors were obtained from a male donor with ankylosing spondylitis. The conserved cysteine and the conserved F or W are not part of the CDR3 here. The D gene is left open where the match is weak.

V gene	D gene	CDR3 length	J gene	CDR3 protein
TRBV15	-	14	TRBJ1-6	ATSRDGRTETSPLH
TRBV12-3/TRBV12-4	-	13	TRBJ1-3	ASKWMRQSGNTIY
TRBV9	-	10	TRBJ2-1	ASSVDYNEQF
TRBV11-3	-	13	TRBJ2-5	ASSSGGRNQETQY
TRBV20-1	-	14	TRBJ2-3	SAPGGVEGITDTQY
TRBV3-1	-	13	TRBJ2-1	ASSPLGAPNNEQF
TRBV7-2	TRBD2	14	TRBJ2-5	ASSLGISGEQETQY
TRBV25-1	-	12	TRBJ2-5	ASSEIQEQETQY
TRBV6-2/TRBV6-3	-	10	TRBJ1-1	ASRTINTEAF
TRBV7-9	-	13	TRBJ2-1	ASSLATAQSNEQF
TRBV7-2	TRBD2	10	TRBJ2-1	ASRGGSHEQF
TRBV6-1	TRBD1	12	TRBJ1-4	ASRIDRGNEKLF
TRBV7-9	-	9	TRBJ2-1	ASSPGVVQF
TRBV3-1	-	13	TRBJ2-2	ASSQPTRGAGELF
TRBV12-3/TRBV12-4	TRBD1	13	TRBJ2-7	ASSLPGQGLYEQY
TRBV3-1	-	10	TRBJ1-2	ASSLSPVGYT
TRBV12-3/TRBV12-4	-	13	TRBJ2-1	ASTRTSFSYNEQF
TRBV3-1	-	11	TRBJ2-3	ASSQGIPDTQY
TRBV12-3/TRBV12-4	-	11	TRBJ2-3	ASSLHYTDTQY
TRBV24-1	-	10	TRBJ2-4	ATSATGGIQY
TRBV29-1	-	12	TRBJ2-2	SVVHPANTGELF
TRBV11-2	-	13	TRBJ1-4	ASSSILGPGEKLF
TRBV4-2	-	14	TRBJ2-1	ASSQNAVGVYNEQF
TRBV12-3/TRBV12-4	-	10	TRBJ1-1	ASRHRETEAF
TRBV29-1	-	9	TRBJ2-5	SVRGQETQY
TRBV10-3	-	14	TRBJ1-1	AISDKFRDPEPEAF
TRBV20-1	TRBD2	15	TRBJ2-1	SAREWEREGAYNEQF
TRBV12-3/TRBV12-4	-	12	TRBJ2-3	ASSRGVSTDTQY
TRBV29-1	-	9	TRBJ2-7	SVVRSWEQY
TRBV11-2	TRBD1	16	TRBJ2-3	ASSSDRGRVSPTDTQY